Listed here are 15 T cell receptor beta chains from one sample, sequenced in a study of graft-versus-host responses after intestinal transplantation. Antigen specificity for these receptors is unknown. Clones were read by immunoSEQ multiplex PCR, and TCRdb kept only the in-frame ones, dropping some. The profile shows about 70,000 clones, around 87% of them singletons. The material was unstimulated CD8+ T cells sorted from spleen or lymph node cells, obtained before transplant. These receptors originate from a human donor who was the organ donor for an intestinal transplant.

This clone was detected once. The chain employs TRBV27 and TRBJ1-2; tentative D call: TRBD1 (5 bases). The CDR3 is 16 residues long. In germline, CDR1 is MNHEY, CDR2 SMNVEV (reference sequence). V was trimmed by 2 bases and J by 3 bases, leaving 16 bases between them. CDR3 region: CASSLVAGSSHYGYTF. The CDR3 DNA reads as TGTGCCAGCAGTTTAGTAGCAGGGTCAAGTCACTATGGCTACACCTTC.

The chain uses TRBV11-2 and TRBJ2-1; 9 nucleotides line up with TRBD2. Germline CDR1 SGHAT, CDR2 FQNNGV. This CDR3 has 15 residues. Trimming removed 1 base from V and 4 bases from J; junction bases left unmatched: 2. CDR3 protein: CASSLGSGGYNEQFF. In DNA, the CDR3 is TGTGCCAGCAGCTTAGGTAGCGGGGGATACAATGAGCAGTTCTTC.

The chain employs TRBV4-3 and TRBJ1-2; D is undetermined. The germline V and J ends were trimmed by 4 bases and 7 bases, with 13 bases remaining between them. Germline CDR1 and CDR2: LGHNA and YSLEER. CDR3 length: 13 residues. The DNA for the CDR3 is TGCGCCAGCAGCCGCGGGCTGCATGGTGGCTACACCTTC. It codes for CASSRGLHGGYTF.

CDR3 protein: CASSQDGQEETQYF. CDR3 DNA: TGCGCCAGCAGCCAAGATGGGCAGGAAGAGACCCAGTACTTC. The rearrangement links TRBV4-1 to TRBJ2-5; D is ambiguous. This CDR3 is 14 amino acids long. Germline V gene lookup returns CDR1 MGHRA and CDR2 YSYEKL. Trimming took off 0 bases at V and 3 bases at J, with 8 bases between the two ends.

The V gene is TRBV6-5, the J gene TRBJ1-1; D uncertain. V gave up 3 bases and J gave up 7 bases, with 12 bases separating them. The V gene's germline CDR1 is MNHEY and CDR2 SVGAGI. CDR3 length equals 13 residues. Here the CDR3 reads CASSYGGRGEAFF. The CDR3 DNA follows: TGTGCCAGCAGTTATGGAGGGAGAGGTGAAGCTTTCTTT.

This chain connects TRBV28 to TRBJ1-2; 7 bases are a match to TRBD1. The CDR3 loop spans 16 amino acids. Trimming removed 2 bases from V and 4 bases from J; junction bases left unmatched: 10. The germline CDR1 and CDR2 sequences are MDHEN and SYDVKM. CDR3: CASSLPGDSQGYGYTF. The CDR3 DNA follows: TGTGCCAGCAGTTTACCCGGGGACAGTCAAGGCTATGGCTACACCTTC.

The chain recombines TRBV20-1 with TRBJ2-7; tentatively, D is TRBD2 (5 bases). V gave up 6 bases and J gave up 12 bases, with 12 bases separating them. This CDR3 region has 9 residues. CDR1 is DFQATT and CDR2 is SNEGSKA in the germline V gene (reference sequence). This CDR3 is CSAQLGRYV. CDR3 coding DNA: TGCAGTGCCCAATTAGGGAGGTACGTC.

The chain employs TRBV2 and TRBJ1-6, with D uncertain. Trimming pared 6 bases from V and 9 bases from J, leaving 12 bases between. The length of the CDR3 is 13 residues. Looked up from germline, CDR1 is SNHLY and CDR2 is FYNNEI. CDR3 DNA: TGTGCCAGCAGGGACTTTGGTGCTTCACCCCTCCACTTT. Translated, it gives CASRDFGASPLHF.

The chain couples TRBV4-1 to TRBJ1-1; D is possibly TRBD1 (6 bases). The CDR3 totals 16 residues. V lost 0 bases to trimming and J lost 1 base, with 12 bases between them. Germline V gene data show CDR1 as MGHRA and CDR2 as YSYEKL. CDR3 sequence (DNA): TGCGCCAGCAGCCAAGAGCGACAGGTTAAGAACACTGAAGCTTTCTTT. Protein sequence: CASSQERQVKNTEAFF.

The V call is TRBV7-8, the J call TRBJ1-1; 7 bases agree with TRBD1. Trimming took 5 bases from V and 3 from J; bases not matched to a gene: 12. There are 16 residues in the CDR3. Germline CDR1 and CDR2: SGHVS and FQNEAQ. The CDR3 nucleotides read TGTGCCAGCAGCCCCACGGACAGGTTGGCCTACACTGAAGCTTTCTTT. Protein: CASSPTDRLAYTEAFF. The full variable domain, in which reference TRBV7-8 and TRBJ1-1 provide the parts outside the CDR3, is GAGVSQSPRYKVAKRGQDVALRCDPISGHVSLFWYQQALGQGPEFLTYFQNEAQLDKSGLPSDRFFAERPEGSVSTLKIQRTQQEDSAVYLCASSPTDRLAYTEAFFGQGTRLTVV.

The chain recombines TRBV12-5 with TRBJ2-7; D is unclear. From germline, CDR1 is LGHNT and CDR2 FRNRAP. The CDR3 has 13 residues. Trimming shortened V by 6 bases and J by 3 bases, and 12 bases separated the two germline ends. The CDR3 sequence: CASGRQEVYEQYV. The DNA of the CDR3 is TGTGCTAGTGGACGCCAAGAGGTCTACGAGCAGTACGTC.

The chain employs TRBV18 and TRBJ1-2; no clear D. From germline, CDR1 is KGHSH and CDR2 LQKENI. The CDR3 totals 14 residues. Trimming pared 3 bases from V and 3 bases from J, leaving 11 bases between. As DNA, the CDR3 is TGTGCCAGCTCACCCGGAGGGAGAGACTATGGCTACACCTTC. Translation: CASSPGGRDYGYTF.

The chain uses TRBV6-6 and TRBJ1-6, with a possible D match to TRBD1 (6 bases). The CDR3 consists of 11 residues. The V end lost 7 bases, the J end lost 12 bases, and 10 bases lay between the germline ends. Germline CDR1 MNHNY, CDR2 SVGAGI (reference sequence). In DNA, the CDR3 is TGTGCCAGCACCAGGGGCAAACCCCTCCACTTT. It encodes CASTRGKPLHF.

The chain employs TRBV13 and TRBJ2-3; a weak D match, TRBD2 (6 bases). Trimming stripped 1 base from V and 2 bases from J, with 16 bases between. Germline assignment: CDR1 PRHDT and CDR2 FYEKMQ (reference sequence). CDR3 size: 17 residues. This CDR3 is CASSLEGRGALTDTQYF. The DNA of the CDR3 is TGTGCCAGCAGCTTAGAGGGGCGCGGGGCCCTCACAGATACGCAGTATTTT.

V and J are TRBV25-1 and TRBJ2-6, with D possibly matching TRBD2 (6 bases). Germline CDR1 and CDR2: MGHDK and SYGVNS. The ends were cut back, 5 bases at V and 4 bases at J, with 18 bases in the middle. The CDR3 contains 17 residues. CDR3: CASSTRGSSIGANVLTF. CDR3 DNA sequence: TGTGCCAGCAGTACCCGGGGGAGCTCGATAGGGGCCAACGTCCTGACTTTC.